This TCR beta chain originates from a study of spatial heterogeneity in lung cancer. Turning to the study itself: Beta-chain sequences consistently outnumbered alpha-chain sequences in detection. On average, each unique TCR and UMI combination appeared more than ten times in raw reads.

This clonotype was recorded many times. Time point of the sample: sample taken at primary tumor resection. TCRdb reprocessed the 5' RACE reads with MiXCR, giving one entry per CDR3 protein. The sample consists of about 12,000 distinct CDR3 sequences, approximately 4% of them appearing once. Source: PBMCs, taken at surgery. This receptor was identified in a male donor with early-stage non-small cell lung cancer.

The CDR3 DNA reads TGTGCCAGCAGTTTACCGGGGACGCAGTACAATGAGCAGTTCTTC. As protein: CASSLPGTQYNEQFF. The chain is built from TRBV28 and TRBJ2-1; D may correspond to TRBD1 or TRBD2 (5 bases each). Trimming pared 2 bases from V and 4 bases from J, leaving 12 bases between. In germline, CDR1 is MDHEN, CDR2 SYDVKM. The CDR3 covers 15 residues.